This T cell receptor beta chain emerged from a study of cytomegalovirus exposure and HLA in healthy donors. Trimming took 6 bases from V and 5 from J; bases not matched to a gene: 17. This CDR3 region has 18 residues. Germline loops: CDR1 LNHDA, CDR2 SQIVND (reference sequence). This clone was detected once. The PCR had 60 Vbeta and 13 Jbeta primers. Method: immunoSEQ multiplex PCR; TCRdb's copy keeps in-frame clones and lacks some. Among 150,000 to 200,000 clones, almost 85% were seen once, and the ten largest hold 4.5% to 5.5%. What was sequenced was PBMCs. V usage is TRBV19 and J usage is TRBJ1-1; 11 nucleotides line up with TRBD1. This TCR derives from a girl aged 10-17 years in good health and CMV-seropositive. In nucleotides, the CDR3 is TGTGCCAGTAGACCATACGATGGGGACAGGGGGGAGAGGACTGAAGCTTTCTTT. Encoded protein: CASRPYDGDRGERTEAFF.